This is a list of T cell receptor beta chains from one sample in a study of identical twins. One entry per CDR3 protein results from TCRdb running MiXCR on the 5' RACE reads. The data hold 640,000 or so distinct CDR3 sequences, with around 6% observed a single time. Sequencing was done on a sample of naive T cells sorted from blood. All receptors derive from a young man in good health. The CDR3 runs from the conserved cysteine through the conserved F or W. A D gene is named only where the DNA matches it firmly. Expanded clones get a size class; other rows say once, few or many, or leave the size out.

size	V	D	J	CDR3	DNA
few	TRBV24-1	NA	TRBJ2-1	CATSGTKQFF	TGTGCCACCAGCGGGACAAAGCAGTTCTTC
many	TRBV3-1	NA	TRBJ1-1	CASSPDGVMNTEAFF	TGTGCCAGCAGCCCAGACGGGGTGATGAACACTGAAGCTTTCTTT
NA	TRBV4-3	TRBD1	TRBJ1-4	CASSHATGGAGKLFF	TGCGCCAGCAGCCATGCTACAGGGGGCGCAGGAAAACTGTTTTTT
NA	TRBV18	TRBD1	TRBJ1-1	CASSPTGGETEAFF	TGTGCCAGCTCACCCACAGGGGGTGAGACTGAAGCTTTCTTT
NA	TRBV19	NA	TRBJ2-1	CASSPPGFASRRGNEQFF	TGTGCCAGTAGCCCACCGGGGTTTGCTAGCCGGAGAGGGAATGAGCAGTTCTTC
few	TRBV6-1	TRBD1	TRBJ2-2	CAIRDRNTGELFF	TGTGCCATCCGGGACAGGAACACCGGGGAGCTGTTTTTT
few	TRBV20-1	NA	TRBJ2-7	CSARDVWGREQYF	TGCAGTGCTAGAGATGTGTGGGGGAGGGAGCAGTACTTC
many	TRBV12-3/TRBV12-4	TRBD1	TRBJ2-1	CASSIDRGPGGEQFF	TGTGCCAGCAGTATTGACAGGGGCCCCGGAGGTGAGCAGTTCTTC
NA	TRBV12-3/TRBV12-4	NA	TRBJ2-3	CASSTPGHTTDTQYF	TGTGCCAGCAGCACTCCGGGACATACCACAGATACGCAGTATTTT
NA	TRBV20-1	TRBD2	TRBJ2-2	CSARTSAANTGELFF	TGCAGTGCTCGGACTAGCGCCGCGAACACCGGGGAGCTGTTTTTT
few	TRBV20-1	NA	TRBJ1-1	CSARRVDTEAFF	TGCAGTGCTCGAAGGGTGGACACTGAAGCTTTCTTT
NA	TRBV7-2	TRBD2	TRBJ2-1	CASSPSGTSGRHEQFF	TGTGCCAGCAGCCCTAGCGGGACTAGCGGGAGACATGAGCAGTTCTTC
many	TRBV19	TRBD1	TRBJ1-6	CASSIEGQFTSPLHF	TGTGCCAGTAGTATAGAGGGACAGTTCACTTCACCCCTCCACTTT
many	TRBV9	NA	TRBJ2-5	CASSLGRTGGNQETQYF	TGTGCCAGCAGCTTAGGGAGGACGGGCGGGAACCAAGAGACCCAGTACTTC
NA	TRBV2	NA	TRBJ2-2	CASTPRAKNTGELFF	TGTGCCAGCACTCCTCGGGCTAAGAACACCGGGGAGCTGTTTTTT
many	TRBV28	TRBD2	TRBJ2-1	CASSLASGSPSYNEQFF	TGTGCCAGCAGTTTGGCTAGCGGGAGTCCCTCCTACAATGAGCAGTTCTTC
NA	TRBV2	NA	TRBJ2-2	CASRLRNTGELFF	TGTGCCAGCAGGCTCCGGAACACCGGGGAGCTGTTTTTT
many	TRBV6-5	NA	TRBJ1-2	CASSYGGRGYGYTF	TGTGCCAGCAGTTACGGGGGCCGGGGCTATGGCTACACCTTC
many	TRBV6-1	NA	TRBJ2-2	CASVGPGRGHANTGELFF	TGTGCCAGCGTCGGACCAGGACGCGGGCACGCGAACACCGGGGAGCTGTTTTTT
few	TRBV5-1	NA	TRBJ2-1	CASQQAGSYNEQFF	TGCGCCAGCCAACAAGCGGGTTCCTACAATGAGCAGTTCTTC
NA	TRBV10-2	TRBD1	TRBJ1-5	CASNTGVSNQPQHF	TGCGCCAGCAATACAGGGGTTAGCAATCAGCCCCAGCATTTT
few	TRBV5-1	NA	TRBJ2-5	CASSKRFRKTQYF	TGCGCCAGCAGCAAGAGGTTCAGGAAGACCCAGTACTTC
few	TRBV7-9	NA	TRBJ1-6	CASSWDTVGSPLHF	TGTGCCAGCAGCTGGGACACCGTAGGCTCACCCCTCCACTTT
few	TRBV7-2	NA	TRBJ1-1	CASSLEPVGAFF	TGTGCCAGCAGCTTGGAACCGGTTGGAGCTTTCTTT
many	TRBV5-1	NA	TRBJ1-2	CASSLGESPDTF	TGCGCCAGCAGCTTGGGAGAGAGTCCCGACACCTTC
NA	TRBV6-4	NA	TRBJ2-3	CASSAVSTDTQYF	TGTGCCAGCAGTGCTGTGAGCACAGATACGCAGTATTTT
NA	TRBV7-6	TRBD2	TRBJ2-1	CASSLALSGGYNEQFF	TGTGCCAGCAGCTTAGCGCTTAGCGGGGGATACAATGAGCAGTTCTTC
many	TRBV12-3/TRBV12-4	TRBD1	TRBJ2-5	CASSRTGRETQYF	TGTGCCAGCAGTCGGACAGGCCGGGAGACCCAGTACTTC
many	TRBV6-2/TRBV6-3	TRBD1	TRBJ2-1	CASSKPGTGERFNEQFF	TGTGCCAGCAGCAAGCCCGGCACAGGGGAACGGTTCAATGAGCAGTTCTTC
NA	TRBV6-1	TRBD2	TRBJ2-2	CASSPTSSNTGELFF	TGTGCCAGCAGTCCGACTAGCTCGAACACCGGGGAGCTGTTTTTT
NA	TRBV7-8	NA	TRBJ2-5	CASSLFSGQETQYF	TGTGCCAGCAGCCTTTTCAGCGGCCAAGAGACCCAGTACTTC
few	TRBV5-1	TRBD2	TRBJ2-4	CASSLSSGPQNIQYF	TGCGCCAGCAGCTTAAGTAGCGGGCCTCAAAACATTCAGTACTTC
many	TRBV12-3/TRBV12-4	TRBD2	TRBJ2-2	CASSIAGTSGFTGELFF	TGTGCCAGCAGCATCGCCGGGACTAGCGGCTTCACCGGGGAGCTGTTTTTT
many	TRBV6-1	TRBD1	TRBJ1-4	CASSTTTGESNEKLFF	TGTGCCAGCAGTACCACGACAGGGGAGAGTAATGAAAAACTGTTTTTT
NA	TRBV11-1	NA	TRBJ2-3	CASTPRRRRVGLNTDTQYF	TGTGCCAGCACCCCCCGTCGACGACGGGTCGGACTTAACACAGATACGCAGTATTTT
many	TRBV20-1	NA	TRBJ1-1	CSAYSRTEAFF	TGCAGTGCCTACAGTCGGACTGAAGCTTTCTTT
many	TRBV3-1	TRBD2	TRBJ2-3	CASSQRAGGPGDTQYF	TGTGCCAGCAGCCAAAGAGCGGGAGGGCCGGGAGATACGCAGTATTTT
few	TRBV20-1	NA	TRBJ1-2	CSANRQYNYGYTF	TGCAGTGCCAACCGACAGTACAACTATGGCTACACCTTC
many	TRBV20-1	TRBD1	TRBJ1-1	CSARLGGGGTEAFF	TGCAGTGCTAGATTGGGAGGGGGCGGAACTGAAGCTTTCTTT
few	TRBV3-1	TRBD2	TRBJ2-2	CASSLPTGGDTGELFF	TGTGCCAGCAGCCTTCCCACGGGAGGCGACACCGGGGAGCTGTTTTTT
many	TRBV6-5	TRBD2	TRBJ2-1	CASSYTGTSGSLGNEQFF	TGTGCCAGCAGTTACACCGGGACTAGCGGGAGTCTTGGGAATGAGCAGTTCTTC
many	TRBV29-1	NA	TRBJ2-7	CSVVLRNYEQYF	TGCAGCGTTGTTTTGCGGAACTACGAGCAGTACTTC
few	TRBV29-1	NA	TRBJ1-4	CSALPKGGEKLFF	TGCAGCGCCCTCCCTAAGGGGGGTGAAAAACTGTTTTTT
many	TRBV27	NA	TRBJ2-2	CASSPGTAYTGELFF	TGTGCCAGCAGCCCCGGGACCGCGTACACCGGGGAGCTGTTTTTT
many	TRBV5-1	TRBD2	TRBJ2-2	CASSLAGDYLSGELFF	TGCGCCAGCAGCTTGGCCGGGGACTACCTGAGCGGGGAGCTGTTTTTT
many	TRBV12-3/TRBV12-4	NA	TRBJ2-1	CASDPGRPNEQFF	TGTGCCAGCGACCCCGGGAGACCGAATGAGCAGTTCTTC
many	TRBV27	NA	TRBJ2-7	CASSNSRPTLEQYF	TGTGCCAGCTCCAACTCCCGACCCACCCTGGAGCAGTACTTC
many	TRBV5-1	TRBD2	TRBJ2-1	CASSLVASGSHEQFF	TGCGCCAGCAGCTTGGTCGCTAGCGGGAGCCATGAGCAGTTCTTC
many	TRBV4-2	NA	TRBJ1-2	CASSQDVGPYGYTF	TGTGCCAGCAGCCAAGATGTAGGACCGTATGGCTACACCTTC
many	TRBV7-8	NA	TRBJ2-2	CASSQGGRAGGELFF	TGTGCCAGCAGCCAGGGGGGGAGGGCCGGCGGGGAGCTGTTTTTT
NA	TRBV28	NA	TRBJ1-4	CASWSNEKLFF	TGTGCCAGCTGGTCGAATGAAAAACTGTTTTTT